A single sample gave rise to the 27 T cell receptor beta chains below, sequenced in a study of blood T cell repertoires in COVID-19. Some clones are missing from TCRdb's copy, which holds only in-frame ones; the method was immunoSEQ multiplex PCR. This sample has around 250,000 clones, with 70% to 90% found just once. Sequences were obtained from PBMCs or T cells enriched from blood (not recorded which). The receptor set was obtained from a woman aged 50 to 60 who had recovered from COVID-19.

The chain carries TRBV9 and TRBJ2-7; the match to TRBD2 covers 9 bases. The CDR3 consists of 16 residues. J gave up 0 bases and V 0 bases, and 4 bases lay outside the gene matches. The germline V gene encodes CDR1 SGDLS and CDR2 YYNGEE. In DNA, the CDR3 is TGTGCCAGCAGCGTAGCGGGACTAGCTAGCTCCTACGAGCAGTACTTC. It is translated as CASSVAGLASSYEQYF.

The chain has TRBV28 and TRBJ1-2; 10 bases line up with TRBD1. CDR3 length equals 17 residues. CDR1 is MDHEN and CDR2 is SYDVKM in the germline V gene. Trimming cost V 7 bases and J 4 bases; bases outside gene matches: 15. The CDR3 spells CASNPGGGTGDIYGYTF. In DNA form, the CDR3 reads TGTGCCAGCAACCCAGGCGGTGGGACAGGGGATATCTATGGCTACACCTTC.

The gene calls are TRBV5-1 and TRBJ1-4, with D unresolved. The CDR3 loop spans 14 amino acids. Between the trimmed V and J ends, which lost 0 bases and 1 base, there was a span of 4 bases. The V gene's germline CDR1 is SGHRS and CDR2 YFSETQ. The CDR3 sequence is CASSLDRTNEKLFF. The CDR3 DNA sequence: TGCGCCAGCAGCTTGGACAGAACTAATGAAAAACTGTTTTTT.

V and J are TRBV6-5 and TRBJ1-5; D is ambiguous. This CDR3 is 14 amino acids long. Germline loops: CDR1 MNHEY, CDR2 SVGAGI. Deletions cut 6 bases from V and 3 bases from J, with 12 bases between. The DNA for the CDR3 is TGTGCCAGCAGCTCCCGGGGTAACAATCAGCCCCAGCATTTT. Its translation: CASSSRGNNQPQHF.

The chain recombines TRBV5-1 with TRBJ2-7; the match to TRBD2 covers 7 bases. Germline CDR1 SGHRS, CDR2 YFSETQ. This CDR3 region has 17 residues. The V segment lost 3 bases and the J segment 5 bases; nucleotides outside the gene matches: 17. CDR3 in amino acids: CASSSQALATGGNEQYF. CDR3 nucleotide sequence: TGCGCCAGCAGCTCCCAAGCCCTTGCGACCGGGGGGAACGAGCAGTACTTC.

The V and J genes are TRBV3-1 (or the pseudogene TRBV3-2) and TRBJ1-1; D is unresolved. CDR1 is LGHDT and CDR2 is YNNKEL in the germline V gene (reference sequence). V was shortened by 4 bases and J by 0 bases, with 9 bases between the two germline ends. The CDR3 has 14 residues. The CDR3 bases are TGTGCCAGCAGCCCAGGTGTACTGAACACTGAAGCTTTCTTT. Translating gives CASSPGVLNTEAFF.

This clone was detected only once. The chain couples TRBV19 to TRBJ1-2; 7 bases map to TRBD1. Germline CDR1 reads LNHDA; CDR2 reads SQIVND (reference sequence). J was trimmed by 8 bases and V by 5 bases; bases with no gene match: 17. This CDR3 region has 16 residues. CDR3 bases: TGTGCCAGTAGTCCGCGTTGGACAGGCTCTTCTAGCGGCTACACCTTC. Encoded protein: CASSPRWTGSSSGYTF.

The chain employs TRBV28 and TRBJ2-7; no definite D call. V lost 3 bases and J lost 2, with 5 bases in between. CDR1 and CDR2 from the germline V gene are MDHEN and SYDVKM. This CDR3 is 12 amino acids long. Written as DNA, the CDR3 is TGTGCCAGCAGTTTCGGTCCCTACGAGCAGTACTTC. Its translation: CASSFGPYEQYF.

V is TRBV5-5 and J is TRBJ2-5, with D possibly matching TRBD2 (6 bases). Germline CDR1 reads SGHKS; CDR2 reads YYEKEE (reference sequence). Trimming took 4 bases from V and 2 from J, leaving 12 bases between them. The CDR3 has 14 residues. The CDR3 region has the DNA TGTGCCAGCAGCCCCCAAGGGAGGCAAGAGACCCAGTACTTC. Its translation: CASSPQGRQETQYF.

The rearrangement links TRBV6-5 to TRBJ1-2; possibly TRBD1 for D (5 bases). The CDR3 spans 15 residues. V lost 0 bases and J 3 bases, leaving 11 bases between the germline ends. Germline V gene sequence: CDR1 MNHEY, CDR2 SVGAGI. CDR3 nucleotide sequence: TGTGCCAGCAGTTACTCCAGGGCCCTGCACTATGGCTACACCTTC. It specifies CASSYSRALHYGYTF.

V gene TRBV11-2 combines with J gene TRBJ2-1; 7 bases agree with TRBD1. V shed 1 base and J 8 bases; nucleotides not matched to a gene: 5. CDR1 and CDR2 from the germline V gene are SGHAT and FQNNGV. This CDR3 is 14 amino acids long. DNA for the CDR3: TGTGCCAGCAGCTTAGCCACAGGGGACGATGAGCAGTTCTTC. Translated, it gives CASSLATGDDEQFF.

The chain carries TRBV7-9 and TRBJ1-2, with TRBD1 identical over 7 bases. The germline V gene encodes CDR1 SEHNR and CDR2 FQNEAQ (reference sequence). The CDR3 has 13 amino acids. V was clipped by 7 bases and J by 7 bases; unmatched bases: 9. CDR3 residues: CASISGTEGGYTF. In nucleotides, the CDR3 is TGTGCCAGCATCTCCGGGACAGAGGGTGGCTACACCTTC.

The V gene is TRBV2, the J gene TRBJ2-7; 7 bases fit TRBD1. Germline CDR1 is SNHLY and CDR2 is FYNNEI. With 6 bases clipped from V and 2 bases from J, the junction kept 10 bases outside the gene matches. There are 15 residues in the CDR3. The CDR3 reads CASRARSQGAYEQYF. The CDR3 DNA sequence: TGTGCCAGCAGGGCCCGGAGTCAGGGGGCCTACGAGCAGTACTTC.

The CDR3 sequence: CASSLNSGSVTDTQYF. The DNA of the CDR3 is TGCGCCAGCAGCTTAAATAGCGGGAGCGTCACAGATACGCAGTATTTT. The V and J genes are TRBV5-1 and TRBJ2-3; 9 bases are shared with TRBD2. The CDR3 is 16 residues long. The J segment lost 2 bases and the V segment lost 2 bases, leaving 6 bases of the junction unmatched. In germline, CDR1 is SGHRS, CDR2 YFSETQ. Full variable domain (rest looked up from reference TRBV5-1 and TRBJ2-3): KAGVTQTPRYLIKTRGQQVTLSCSPISGHRSVSWYQQTPGQGLQFLFEYFSETQRNKGNFPGRFSGRQFSNSRSEMNVSTLELGDSALYLCASSLNSGSVTDTQYFGPGTRLTVL.

For this clone: At one of its ends the junction is not consistent with the germline gene, which may arise from a read error. The CDR3 region has the DNA TGCAGCGGCCTGCGGGCGTACACAGTCATCTTT. It specifies CSGLRAYTVIF. V and J are TRBV29-1 and TRBJ1-1; D is uncertain. This CDR3 region has 11 residues. Germline V gene data show CDR1 as SQVTM and CDR2 as ANQGSEA.

The sample holds one count of this clone. The V and J genes are TRBV5-8 and TRBJ2-5; 9 nucleotides agree with TRBD1. The CDR3 length is 14 residues. V lost 0 bases and J lost 4; bases outside the gene matches: 1. The germline V gene encodes CDR1 SGHTS and CDR2 YDEGEE. CDR3 bases: TGTGCCAGCAGCTTGGCGGGACAGGGAGAGACCCAGTACTTC. Protein product: CASSLAGQGETQYF.

The chain links TRBV28 to TRBJ2-4; TRBD2 matches 9 bases. V shed 5 bases and J 7 bases; nucleotides not matched to a gene: 18. Looked up from germline, CDR1 is MDHEN and CDR2 is SYDVKM. This CDR3 has 18 amino acids. DNA of the CDR3: TGTGCCAGCAGTCCTGGAGCCCGTCTAGCGGGACGGGGGAACATTCAGTACTTC. It codes for CASSPGARLAGRGNIQYF.

The gene calls are TRBV9 and TRBJ2-2, with 9 nucleotides matching TRBD1. The CDR3 covers 16 residues. The ends lost 4 bases at V and 3 bases at J; junction bases unmatched: 7. CDR1 and CDR2 from the germline V gene are SGDLS and YYNGEE. CDR3: CASSPQGQGDTGELFF. The CDR3, as DNA: TGTGCCAGCAGCCCCCAGGGACAGGGAGACACCGGGGAGCTGTTTTTT.

The V gene is TRBV14, the J gene TRBJ2-1, with 13 bases that match TRBD2. V lost 0 bases and J lost 4; bases outside the gene matches: 15. This CDR3 comprises 21 residues. The germline V gene has CDR1 SGHDN and CDR2 FVKESK. This CDR3 reads CASSQDGTSGTHGRDYNEQFF. CDR3 bases: TGTGCCAGCAGCCAAGACGGGACTAGCGGGACTCACGGCCGTGATTACAATGAGCAGTTCTTC.

The chain recombines TRBV5-1 with TRBJ2-3, with 14 bases aligning to TRBD2. The length of the CDR3 is 19 residues. Trimming took 1 base from V and 1 from J; bases not matched to a gene: 8. Germline assignment: CDR1 SGHRS and CDR2 YFSETQ. CDR3 bases: TGCGCCAGCAGCTTGACGGGACTAGCGGGAGTTTATGGCACAGATACGCAGTATTTT. It yields the protein CASSLTGLAGVYGTDTQYF.

The chain carries TRBV28 and TRBJ1-5; 8 bases fit TRBD1. The germline CDR1 and CDR2 sequences are MDHEN and SYDVKM. With 11 bases clipped from V and 0 bases from J, the junction kept 6 bases outside the gene matches. This CDR3 is built from 14 residues. The CDR3 here is CAGGTGYSNQPQHF. CDR3 DNA sequence: TGTGCCGGGGGGACAGGTTATAGCAATCAGCCCCAGCATTTT.

J is TRBJ2-7 and V is TRBV18; 14 positions match TRBD2. Germline V gives CDR1 KGHSH, CDR2 LQKENI. The CDR3 covers 16 residues. With 4 bases clipped from V and 5 bases from J, the junction kept 7 bases outside the gene matches. CDR3 nucleotides: TGTGCCAGCTCACTGTCGACTAGCGGGAGGGCCAACGAGCAGTACTTC. Its translation is CASSLSTSGRANEQYF.

The chain recombines TRBV21-1 with TRBJ1-2. TRBV21-1 is assigned pseudogene status. The CDR3 is made up of 16 amino acids. CDR3 in amino acids: CASSPRFPTNNYGYTF. Written as DNA, the CDR3 is TGTGCCAGCAGCCCTCGTTTCCCTACTAATAACTATGGCTACACCTTC.

The chain recombines TRBV11-2 with TRBJ2-2; D perhaps matches TRBD1 (6 bases). V was shortened by 6 bases and J by 6 bases, with 11 bases between the two germline ends. Germline V gene data show CDR1 as SGHAT and CDR2 as FQNNGV. The CDR3 has 13 amino acids. Written as DNA, the CDR3 is TGTGCCAGCAGTGAACAGGGTCCCGGGGAGCTGTTTTTT. Its protein is CASSEQGPGELFF.

In DNA form, the CDR3 reads TGTGCCAGCAGCTTGGGGGCCTACTTGTCCTACGAGCAGTACTTC. Its translation is CASSLGAYLSYEQYF. This chain joins TRBV5-6 and TRBJ2-7; D remains ambiguous. The CDR3 totals 15 residues. Trimming pared 0 bases from V and 1 base from J, leaving 11 bases between. Germline loops: CDR1 SGHDT, CDR2 YYEEEE.

This sequence joins TRBV10-3 and TRBJ1-1, with 10 positions matching TRBD1. The J segment lost 3 bases and the V segment lost 11 bases, leaving 6 bases of the junction unmatched. This CDR3 is 13 amino acids long. Germline V gene data show CDR1 as ENHRY and CDR2 as SYGVKD. The CDR3 sequence is CASSGTGDTEAFF. The CDR3 coding sequence is TGTGCCTCCTCCGGGACAGGGGACACTGAAGCTTTCTTT.

This sequence joins TRBV6-5 and TRBJ2-1; D is unclear. The CDR3 totals 11 residues. The V end lost 8 bases, the J end lost 10 bases, and 12 bases lay between the germline ends. Germline V CDR1 and CDR2: MNHEY, SVGAGI. The CDR3 DNA sequence: TGTGCCAGCGGCCTAGTGCGGGAGCAGTTCTTC. Translated, it gives CASGLVREQFF.